These T cell receptor beta chains were read from a single sample in a study of T cell changes during pregnancy in multiple sclerosis. Only in-frame clones appear in the TCRdb table, and some are missing; sequencing was by immunoSEQ multiplex PCR. The table shows approximately 60,000 clones, with around 92% occurring only once. The sequencing used peripheral blood, collected in the first trimester of pregnancy. Receptors were obtained from a female donor with multiple sclerosis, enrolled in a pregnancy study. CDR3s include the opening cysteine and the closing phenylalanine or tryptophan. Fields, in order: D gene, clone size, V gene, J gene, CDR3 length, CDR3 DNA, CDR3 protein. The D gene is left open where the match is weak. A clone size is listed for some rows: how often the clone was seen (once, few, many), or a class if it is expanded.

>TRBD1|NA|TRBV5-5|TRBJ1-2|14
TGTGCCAGCAGCACGAGACAGGGGCACTATGGCTACACCTTC
CASSTRQGHYGYTF
>TRBD1|NA|TRBV19|TRBJ1-5|16
TGTGCCAGTAGTCTGACGACAGGGGTTTACGCTCAGCCCCAGCATTTT
CASSLTTGVYAQPQHF
>TRBD1|NA|TRBV30|TRBJ2-7|14
TGTGCCTGGAGTAACTTAAACAGGGGGTACGAGCAGTACTTC
CAWSNLNRGYEQYF
>TRBD2|NA|TRBV9|TRBJ2-3|15
TGTGCCAGCAGCGTAGGACTAGCGGGCCGAGATACGCAGTATTTT
CASSVGLAGRDTQYF
>NA|NA|TRBV6-1|TRBJ2-1|12
TGTGCCAGCAGACCCCCCCTCGGTGAGCAGTTCTTC
CASRPPLGEQFF
>TRBD2|NA|TRBV5-1|TRBJ2-3|17
TGCGCCAGCAGCGAAATAATCACTAGCGACGGCACAGATACGCAGTATTTT
CASSEIITSDGTDTQYF
>TRBD2|NA|TRBV19|TRBJ2-7|21
TGTGCCAGTACCTTCCCCCCTCATATAGAAGCGTTAGCGGGGAGCTCCTACGAGCAGTACTTC
CASTFPPHIEALAGSSYEQYF
>NA|NA|TRBV7-9|TRBJ2-3|13
TGTGCCAGCAGGGAGCTTAACACAGATACGCAGTATTTT
CASRELNTDTQYF
>NA|NA|TRBV25-1|TRBJ1-4|12
TGTGCCAGCAGTGAAGGTCGGGAAAAACTGTTTTTT
CASSEGREKLFF
>TRBD2|NA|TRBV28|TRBJ2-4|18
TGTGCCAGCAGGTCCGCGGGACTAGCGGGACTAGCCAAAAACATTCAGTACTTC
CASRSAGLAGLAKNIQYF
>NA|NA|TRBV11-3|TRBJ2-1|15
TGTGCCAGCAGCTTCCAAGGCGCAGGGGCCCCTGAGCAGTTCTTC
CASSFQGAGAPEQFF
>NA|NA|TRBV29-1|TRBJ2-1|14
TGCAGCGTTGATGGGCAGGGGAACTACAATGAGCAGTTCTTC
CSVDGQGNYNEQFF
>TRBD2|NA|TRBV28|TRBJ2-7|15
TGTGCCAGCAGCATCCTAGCGGAGGTCCCTGGGGAGCAGTACTTC
CASSILAEVPGEQYF
>TRBD2|NA|TRBV28|TRBJ2-1|16
TGTGCCAGCAGTTTGCCCGGGACTAGTATCGGCAATGAGCAGTTCTTC
CASSLPGTSIGNEQFF
>TRBD1|NA|TRBV10-3|TRBJ2-3|15
TGTGCCACCCAGATAACCACAGGGGACACAGATACGCAGTATTTT
CATQITTGDTDTQYF
>TRBD2|NA|TRBV28|TRBJ2-3|15
TGTGCCAGCAGTTTTCTAGCGGGACCCCAGGGGACGCAGTATTTT
CASSFLAGPQGTQYF
>NA|NA|TRBV7-9|TRBJ1-2|11
TGTGCCAGCAGCTTGGTAGATGGCTACACCTTC
CASSLVDGYTF
>TRBD2|once|TRBV10-3|TRBJ2-7|14
TGTGCCATCAGTGACCGTAGCGGGATCTACGAGCAGTACTTC
CAISDRSGIYEQYF
>NA|NA|TRBV7-2|TRBJ2-3|12
TGTGCCAGCAGCTTATTTTCGGATACGCAGTATTTT
CASSLFSDTQYF
>TRBD1|NA|TRBV7-9|TRBJ1-4|16
TGTGCCAGCAGCTTAAATCGGGACAGGTTGAATGAAAAACTGTTTTTT
CASSLNRDRLNEKLFF
>TRBD2|NA|TRBV6-1|TRBJ2-5|16
TGTGCCAGCAGTGAATCAAAGACTAGCGGCCAAGAGACCCAGTACTTC
CASSESKTSGQETQYF
>NA|NA|TRBV9|TRBJ1-1|15
TGTGCCAGCAGCGTAACAGGGTTCTCGGGCACTGAAGCTTTCTTT
CASSVTGFSGTEAFF
>NA|NA|TRBV7-9|TRBJ1-1|14
TGTGCCAGCAGCACAGGGAGGGGGATCGCTGAAGCTTTCTTT
CASSTGRGIAEAFF
>TRBD1|NA|TRBV4-3|TRBJ1-4|17
TGCGCCAGCAGCCAAGTTGGAGGGGGCAGGACTAATGAAAAACTGTTTTTT
CASSQVGGGRTNEKLFF
>TRBD2|NA|TRBV27|TRBJ2-1|14
TGTGCCAGCAGAGCGGGAGGTTCGTGCAATGAGCAGTTCTTC
CASRAGGSCNEQFF
>NA|NA|TRBV10-3|TRBJ2-5|14
TGTGCCATCAGTGCCTCCGGGGGCCAAGAGACCCAGTACTTC
CAISASGGQETQYF
>NA|NA|TRBV7-7|TRBJ2-2|15
TGTGCTAGCAGTGAGGACACCGCGAACACCGGGGAGCTGTTTTTT
CASSEDTANTGELFF